This T cell receptor beta chain was profiled in a study of persistence of HIV-infected CD4 T cells. Study-level information: Suppressive ART had lasted a median of approximately eight years. Regarding the study as a whole: Compared with CD3/CD28-stimulated cells, CMV- and Gag-responding cells showed lower TCRbeta richness. TCR analyses could not target the rare provirus-carrying CMV-responding cells.

The libraries were made with immunoSEQ version 4 in survey mode. Method: immunoSEQ multiplex PCR; TCRdb's copy keeps in-frame clones and lacks some. The sample includes tens of thousands of clones, roughly 74% of them seen just once. Germline V CDR1 and CDR2: SGHDT, YYEEEE. This CDR3 has 13 amino acids. V lost 0 bases to trimming and J lost 12 bases, with 15 bases between them. About this clone itself: Its antigen is not identified.

Overlapping HIV-1 Gag 15-mer peptides at 0.85 to 1 ug per peptide per mL were used. CD40L-negative CD69-negative CD45RO-high memory CD4+ T cells were sorted as populations depleted of antigen-responding cells. This receptor was taken from an adult man with HIV who was CMV-seropositive. The chain is built from TRBV5-6 and TRBJ1-1; D is unresolved. Source: CD4+ T cells sorted from PBMCs after 18-hour stimulation, taken from a patient who received antiretroviral therapy. The CDR3 loop is CASSLDEGLAPFF. The CDR3 DNA sequence: TGTGCCAGCAGCTTGGACGAGGGTCTGGCACCTTTCTTT.